Listed below are T cell receptor beta chains from one sample, sequenced in a study of neurological immune-mediated disorders. Each CDR3 protein gets one entry after TCRdb re-called the 5' RACE reads with MiXCR. The sample lists fewer than 45,000 distinct CDR3 sequences, around 2.5% seen once, with 12% in the top ten. Input material: PBMCs. The receptors here all came from a man between 25 and 39 years old with multiple sclerosis. The conserved cysteine and the conserved F or W are not part of the CDR3 here. Each record gives: V gene, J gene, CDR3 protein.

V gene: TRBV6-5; J gene: TRBJ1-1; CDR3 protein: ASSYGTSTEAF
V gene: TRBV7-9; J gene: TRBJ2-5; CDR3 protein: ASSLGLVLETQY
V gene: TRBV11-2; J gene: TRBJ2-5; CDR3 protein: ASSLGASSLETQY
V gene: TRBV29-1; J gene: TRBJ2-2; CDR3 protein: SVLDRANTGELF
V gene: TRBV10-1; J gene: TRBJ1-1; CDR3 protein: AISVGGIRNTEAF
V gene: TRBV5-6; J gene: TRBJ2-7; CDR3 protein: ASSPNAWPEQY
V gene: TRBV20-1; J gene: TRBJ1-5; CDR3 protein: SVFSRDSNQPQH
V gene: TRBV5-6; J gene: TRBJ2-7; CDR3 protein: ASSLQVTDEQY
V gene: TRBV18; J gene: TRBJ2-6; CDR3 protein: ASTGASSGANVLT
V gene: TRBV14; J gene: TRBJ2-2; CDR3 protein: ASSRRGHGIDANTGELF
V gene: TRBV6-5; J gene: TRBJ1-1; CDR3 protein: ASSYNRDTEAF
V gene: TRBV5-6; J gene: TRBJ2-2; CDR3 protein: ASSLLDRVDTGELF
V gene: TRBV5-1; J gene: TRBJ2-3; CDR3 protein: ASSWTDTQY
V gene: TRBV20-1; J gene: TRBJ2-7; CDR3 protein: SARVYEQY
V gene: TRBV20-1; J gene: TRBJ1-1; CDR3 protein: SARPTGQYTEAF
V gene: TRBV5-1; J gene: TRBJ1-4; CDR3 protein: ASRIGQTNEKLF
V gene: TRBV5-1; J gene: TRBJ2-7; CDR3 protein: ASRLTVSSYEQY
V gene: TRBV20-1; J gene: TRBJ1-6; CDR3 protein: SARDRGADSYLH
V gene: TRBV27; J gene: TRBJ2-7; CDR3 protein: ASSLYGTGTAEQY
V gene: TRBV29-1; J gene: TRBJ2-4; CDR3 protein: SGSGQSKNIQY
V gene: TRBV3-1; J gene: TRBJ1-1; CDR3 protein: ASSQQGAGPGRAF
V gene: TRBV5-1; J gene: TRBJ2-7; CDR3 protein: ASSQGDPYEQY
V gene: TRBV11-2; J gene: TRBJ2-7; CDR3 protein: ASSGIYEQY
V gene: TRBV20-1; J gene: TRBJ1-1; CDR3 protein: SASAGSDTEAF
V gene: TRBV7-2; J gene: TRBJ2-1; CDR3 protein: ASSLYAGGPYNEQF
V gene: TRBV12-3/TRBV12-4; J gene: TRBJ1-1; CDR3 protein: ASSLGTNTEAF
V gene: TRBV20-1; J gene: TRBJ2-1; CDR3 protein: SANRRRADRQF
V gene: TRBV5-1; J gene: TRBJ2-3; CDR3 protein: ASSPTTGDSDTQY
V gene: TRBV7-9; J gene: TRBJ2-5; CDR3 protein: AGRQVGAPQY
V gene: TRBV5-1; J gene: TRBJ2-3; CDR3 protein: ASSIGTSGGITDTQY
V gene: TRBV20-1; J gene: TRBJ2-7; CDR3 protein: SARDSRVGQYEQY
V gene: TRBV20-1; J gene: TRBJ1-1; CDR3 protein: SALRDRATEAF
V gene: TRBV12-3/TRBV12-4; J gene: TRBJ2-1; CDR3 protein: ASNPTGEYNEQF
V gene: TRBV5-1; J gene: TRBJ1-6; CDR3 protein: ASRLGQGLNSPLH
V gene: TRBV7-2; J gene: TRBJ1-5; CDR3 protein: ASSLARDMNQPQH
V gene: TRBV6-6; J gene: TRBJ1-5; CDR3 protein: ASTLGGSQPQH
V gene: TRBV20-1; J gene: TRBJ1-2; CDR3 protein: SARDADWTGGYFGYT
V gene: TRBV29-1; J gene: TRBJ1-4; CDR3 protein: SVETGTGPEKLF
V gene: TRBV20-1; J gene: TRBJ1-3; CDR3 protein: TQNGNFSGNTIY
V gene: TRBV5-1; J gene: TRBJ1-1; CDR3 protein: ASSLELGNTEAF
V gene: TRBV10-2; J gene: TRBJ2-1; CDR3 protein: ASSGPKSSGGDNEQF
V gene: TRBV28; J gene: TRBJ2-7; CDR3 protein: ASSLIPWGTGTSNEQY
V gene: TRBV5-1; J gene: TRBJ2-7; CDR3 protein: ASSLTVSYEQY
V gene: TRBV7-2; J gene: TRBJ1-6; CDR3 protein: ASSSGMSSSPLH
V gene: TRBV20-1; J gene: TRBJ2-2; CDR3 protein: SAISTNTGELF
V gene: TRBV5-1; J gene: TRBJ2-1; CDR3 protein: ASSLEEGGRTNEQF
V gene: TRBV10-3; J gene: TRBJ2-3; CDR3 protein: AISRTSGSTDTQY
V gene: TRBV3-1; J gene: TRBJ2-7; CDR3 protein: ASRASDRSPTYEQY
V gene: TRBV5-1; J gene: TRBJ1-1; CDR3 protein: ASSLKGGANTEAF
V gene: TRBV4-1; J gene: TRBJ1-1; CDR3 protein: ASSPRTGGAGTEAF
V gene: TRBV20-1; J gene: TRBJ2-1; CDR3 protein: SARDLGLAGDRSYNEQF
V gene: TRBV20-1; J gene: TRBJ1-1; CDR3 protein: SAPKLGTDEAF
V gene: TRBV20-1; J gene: TRBJ1-1; CDR3 protein: SARLRDTEAF
V gene: TRBV12-3/TRBV12-4; J gene: TRBJ1-6; CDR3 protein: ASSRQGGRGSPLH